These 14 T cell receptor beta chains were sequenced from one sample in a study of T-cell reconstitution after alpha-beta-depleted transplantation in children. Unique molecular identifiers tagged the TCRbeta library. TCRdb reprocessed the PCR reads with MiXCR, giving one entry per CDR3 protein. The table has 85,000 to 120,000 distinct CDR3 sequences, about 6.8% seen once; the top ten hold roughly 17%. The specimen comprised PBMCs, sampled before TCRalphabeta/CD19-depleted stem cell transplant. The receptors come from a boy between 2 and 15 years old with acute lymphoblastic leukemia, due to receive a stem cell transplant.

This clonotype was picked up many times. V gene TRBV10-3 combines with J gene TRBJ1-1, with 10 bases fitting TRBD1. The CDR3 spans 15 residues. CDR1 is ENHRY and CDR2 is SYGVKD in the germline V gene. V was clipped by 8 bases and J by 0 bases; unmatched bases: 6. DNA of the CDR3: TGTGCCATCGGCGGGACAGGGGTCCTGAACACTGAAGCTTTCTTT. It yields the protein CAIGGTGVLNTEAFF.

The chain recombines TRBV7-8 with TRBJ1-5, with a weak D call TRBD1 (5 bases). The V end lost 5 bases, the J end lost 5 bases, and 16 bases lay between the germline ends. Germline CDR1 is SGHVS and CDR2 is FQNEAQ. The CDR3 covers 15 residues. The CDR3 bases are TGTGCCAGCAGCATACCAGGACATCCGTATCAGCCCCAGCATTTT. This translates into CASSIPGHPYQPQHF.

About this clonotype: This may arise from a read error, as a much more abundant clone is one base away. In nucleotides, the CDR3 is TGCAGTGCTAGAGCGGCCACTGAAGCTTTCTTT. Its translation: CSARAATEAFF. The chain couples TRBV20-1 to TRBJ1-1; D unclear. The CDR3 is made up of 11 amino acids. Germline CDR1 is DFQATT and CDR2 is SNEGSKA (reference sequence). Trimming pared 1 base from V and 4 bases from J, leaving 4 bases between.

Ten or more counts support this clonotype. V and J are TRBV5-1 and TRBJ2-5; D ambiguous. The CDR3 covers 16 residues. Looked up from germline, CDR1 is SGHRS and CDR2 is YFSETQ. V shed 3 bases and J shed 2 bases, with 17 bases lying between them. In DNA form, the CDR3 reads TGCGCCAGCAGCTCGTCTGAGGCCTGGCAACAAGAGACCCAGTACTTC. As protein: CASSSSEAWQQETQYF. Looking up the rest from reference TRBV5-1 and TRBJ2-5 gives the full variable domain: KAGVTQTPRYLIKTRGQQVTLSCSPISGHRSVSWYQQTPGQGLQFLFEYFSETQRNKGNFPGRFSGRQFSNSRSEMNVSTLELGDSALYLCASSSSEAWQQETQYFGPGTRLLVL.

This chain connects TRBV10-1 to TRBJ2-7; D may be TRBD1 or TRBD2 (5 bases each). The CDR3 is 15 residues long. CDR1 and CDR2 (germline): WNHNN, SYGVQD (reference sequence). With 4 bases removed from V and 3 bases from J, the gap between germline ends came to 16 bases. CDR3 amino acids: CASSVYRDGLYEQYF. The CDR3 coding sequence is TGCGCCAGCAGTGTATACCGGGACGGACTCTACGAGCAGTACTTC.

Comment on this clonotype: A much larger clone lies a single base off, so this may be a read error. CDR3 in amino acids: CASSARLAGESGTQYF. CDR3 in DNA: TGCGCCAGCAGCGCCCGACTAGCGGGGGAATCAGGTACGCAGTATTTT. This chain links TRBV5-1 with TRBJ2-3; 12 nucleotides align to TRBD2. CDR1 and CDR2 (germline): SGHRS, YFSETQ. V shed 4 bases and J 8 bases; nucleotides not matched to a gene: 11. The CDR3 has 16 amino acids.

The chain recombines TRBV27 with TRBJ2-5, with D tentatively TRBD2 (5 bases). Germline V gene sequence: CDR1 MNHEY, CDR2 SMNVEV (reference sequence). Trimming left V 0 bases short and J 1 base short, with 12 bases between. CDR3 length equals 16 residues. The CDR3 sequence: CASSLSGQTIQETQYF. DNA for the CDR3: TGTGCCAGCAGTTTATCCGGGCAGACTATCCAAGAGACCCAGTACTTC.

This clonotype showed up many times. The J gene is TRBJ2-6, the V gene TRBV5-1, with 8 bases that match TRBD1. The CDR3 loop spans 17 amino acids. In germline, CDR1 is SGHRS, CDR2 YFSETQ. The V segment lost 1 base and the J segment 1 base; nucleotides outside the gene matches: 4. CDR3 sequence (DNA): TGCGCCAGCAGCTTGCAGGGGGCAGAATCTGGGGCCAACGTCCTGACTTTC. As protein: CASSLQGAESGANVLTF.

Many counts were recorded for this clonotype. DNA for the CDR3: TGTGCCAGCAGTGGATCACTAGCGGGGGACTACGAGCAGTACTTC. This gives the protein CASSGSLAGDYEQYF. The chain carries TRBV2 and TRBJ2-7; 11 bases line up with TRBD2. The CDR3 sequence is 15 residues long. With 4 bases clipped from V and 3 bases from J, the junction kept 5 bases outside the gene matches. Germline lookup yields CDR1 SNHLY and CDR2 FYNNEI.

The sample holds many counts of this clonotype. The chain links TRBV7-2 to TRBJ2-7; 11 bases are a match to TRBD2. The CDR3 is 15 amino acids. The junction had 6 bases not matched to a gene; V was cut back by 5 bases and J by 3 bases. Germline CDR1 and CDR2: SGHTA and FQGNSA. CDR3 protein: CASSQKGTSGYEQYF. The DNA for the CDR3 is TGTGCCAGCAGCCAGAAAGGGACTAGCGGCTACGAGCAGTACTTC.

This clonotype turned up a few times. The gene calls are TRBV3-1 and TRBJ2-1; 7 nucleotides line up with TRBD1. V was pared by 1 base and J by 2 bases, with 2 bases of the junction left unmatched. The length of the CDR3 is 15 residues. CDR1 LGHDT and CDR2 YNNKEL come from the germline V gene (reference sequence). The CDR3 spells CASSQGQGPYNEQFF. The CDR3 DNA follows: TGTGCCAGCAGCCAAGGACAGGGTCCCTACAATGAGCAGTTCTTC.

V usage is TRBV28 and J usage is TRBJ1-2, with D unclear. The CDR3 has 15 amino acids. V was clipped by 5 bases and J by 2 bases, with 15 bases between them. From germline, CDR1 is MDHEN and CDR2 SYDVKM. DNA for the CDR3: TGTGCCAGCAGTAGCGTTCGGACCCCGAACTATGGCTACACCTTC. Translation: CASSSVRTPNYGYTF.

J is TRBJ2-5 and V is TRBV4-2; 9 nucleotides line up with TRBD2. The CDR3 extends over 17 amino acids. V shed 0 bases, J shed 5 bases, and the junction held 10 bases outside the gene matches. Germline loops: CDR1 LGHNA, CDR2 YNFKEQ. CDR3 region: CASSQEAGGTSFETQYF. The CDR3 nucleotides read TGTGCCAGCAGCCAAGAGGCGGGGGGGACTAGCTTTGAGACCCAGTACTTC.

This clonotype was counted a single time. CDR3 in DNA: TGTGCCACCTGCCAAGATTGGGTCGAGCGGGGGATCACAGATACGCAGTATTTT. Translation gives CATCQDWVERGITDTQYF. The gene calls are TRBV3-1 and TRBJ2-3, with 8 nucleotides matching TRBD2. V dropped 10 bases and J dropped 2; count of bases not matched to a gene: 20. This CDR3 spans 18 amino acids. Germline CDR1 LGHDT, CDR2 YNNKEL (reference sequence).